What follows are 28 T cell receptor beta chains derived from one specimen sequenced in a study of blood T cell repertoires in COVID-19 (dated by TCRdb to about 2020). Library construction relied on the immunoSEQ multiplex PCR assay. As stored in TCRdb, this immuneACCESS dataset retains in-frame rearrangements with V and J assigned. A fraction of the clones does not appear; measured against another copy, unresolved V genes explain less than half of the discrepancy, and the remainder lacks a known reason. The sample table lists 110,000 to 150,000 clones, 75% to 85% of them with a count of one. The ten largest clones add up to 4% to 5% of the sample. The sample was peripheral blood. The receptors originated from a woman aged 70-85 years with COVID-19, enrolled during active disease.

The chain employs TRBV19 and TRBJ1-1; 8 bases fit TRBD1. Germline CDR1 LNHDA, CDR2 SQIVND (reference sequence). This CDR3 has 13 amino acids. The V and J ends lost 5 bases and 3 bases, in that order; junction bases with no gene match: 2. The CDR3 loop is CASSDRGHTEAFF. CDR3 nucleotide sequence: TGTGCCAGTAGTGACAGGGGACACACTGAAGCTTTCTTT.

This clone was picked up a small number of times. The V call is TRBV27, the J call TRBJ1-1; TRBD1 matches 9 bases. Trimming at V came to 0 bases and at J to 0 bases, leaving 8 bases not matched to a gene. Per germline, CDR1 MNHEY and CDR2 SMNVEV (reference sequence). The CDR3 runs to 18 residues. The DNA for the CDR3 is TGTGCCAGCAGTTTATCCCCGGGACAGGGCTCCCTGAACACTGAAGCTTTCTTT. The encoded protein is CASSLSPGQGSLNTEAFF.

The chain recombines TRBV11-2 with TRBJ1-1, with 10 bases fitting TRBD1. The V gene's germline CDR1 is SGHAT and CDR2 FQNNGV. V dropped 1 base and J dropped 4; count of bases not matched to a gene: 9. This CDR3 comprises 17 residues. The CDR3 loop is CASSLGGQGRRGTEAFF. The CDR3 DNA reads as TGTGCCAGCAGCTTAGGGGGACAGGGGAGGCGGGGCACTGAAGCTTTCTTT.

The chain uses TRBV7-3 and TRBJ2-3; 15 bases map to TRBD2. The ends lost 5 bases at V and 3 bases at J; junction bases unmatched: 6. Germline values: CDR1 SGHTA, CDR2 FQGTGA. This CDR3 contains 17 residues. The DNA of the CDR3 is TGTGCCAGCAGCCGGACCGGGACTAGCGGGGGGACAGATACGCAGTATTTT. Residues: CASSRTGTSGGTDTQYF. The full variable domain, with the rest looked up from reference TRBV7-3 and TRBJ2-3, is GAGVSQTPSNKVTEKGKYVELRCDPISGHTALYWYRQSLGQGPEFLIYFQGTGAADDSGLPNDRFFAVRPEGSVSTLKIQRTERGDSAVYLCASSRTGTSGGTDTQYFGPGTRLTVL.

This clone was found a few times. This chain joins TRBV2 and TRBJ2-6; possible D gene TRBD2, 6 bases. V dropped 4 bases and J dropped 2 bases, with 6 bases sitting between them. This CDR3 spans 14 amino acids. Germline CDR1 and CDR2: SNHLY and FYNNEI. CDR3: CASSGGAGANVLTF. The CDR3 nucleotides are TGTGCCAGCAGTGGGGGGGCTGGGGCCAACGTCCTGACTTTC.

The V and J genes are TRBV14 and TRBJ2-7; D perhaps matches TRBD1 (5 bases). Germline V gives CDR1 SGHDN, CDR2 FVKESK. V lost 1 base, J lost 6 bases, and 19 bases lay in between. This CDR3 contains 16 residues. CDR3 coding DNA: TGTGCCAGCAGCCAAGGTGGGCAGGGTCTGATCGGCGAGCAGTACTTC. It yields the protein CASSQGGQGLIGEQYF.

This clone was counted only a few times. This sequence joins TRBV10-3 and TRBJ2-7; possible D gene TRBD1, 5 bases. The CDR3 is 12 residues long. From germline, CDR1 is ENHRY and CDR2 SYGVKD. Trimming left V 9 bases short and J 2 bases short, with 11 bases between. CDR3 region: CAITADTYEQYF. The CDR3 DNA is TGTGCCATAACGGCGGACACCTACGAGCAGTACTTC.

This chain connects TRBV5-5 to TRBJ1-2, with D possibly being TRBD1 (6 bases). V was pared by 5 bases and J by 8 bases, with 10 bases between. Germline CDR1 is SGHKS and CDR2 is YYEKEE (reference sequence). The CDR3 length is 11 residues. CDR3 sequence (DNA): TGTGCCAGCAGACTTACAGGGGGCTACACCTTC. Translation gives CASRLTGGYTF.

The rearrangement joins TRBV6-5 to TRBJ1-1, with 8 bases lining up with TRBD1. J was trimmed by 5 bases and V by 2 bases; bases with no gene match: 7. CDR3 length: 15 amino acids. The germline gives CDR1 MNHEY, CDR2 SVGAGI. CDR3 nucleotides: TGTGCCAGCAGTTACACCCGACAGGGGTTGACTGAAGCTTTCTTT. Its translation is CASSYTRQGLTEAFF.

This chain uses TRBV5-4 with TRBJ2-7, with TRBD1 as a possible D gene (6 bases). The germline V gene encodes CDR1 SGHNT and CDR2 YYREEE (reference sequence). CDR3 length: 13 residues. Trimming shortened V by 0 bases and J by 7 bases, and 11 bases separated the two germline ends. The CDR3 DNA sequence: TGTGCCAGCAGCTTGGTGGTAGGGGGAGAGCAGTACTTC. Translation: CASSLVVGGEQYF.

The J gene is TRBJ1-3, the V gene TRBV11-2; maybe TRBD1 (5 bases). The V gene's germline CDR1 is SGHAT and CDR2 FQNNGV. The ends were cut back, 1 base at V and 2 bases at J, with 9 bases in the middle. The CDR3 extends over 15 amino acids. The CDR3 sequence is CASSLGGGAGNTIYF. CDR3 bases: TGTGCCAGCAGCTTAGGGGGGGGAGCTGGAAACACCATATATTTT.

Points on this clone: This sample also contains other DNA sequences that code for the same CDR3. The rearrangement links TRBV6-5 to TRBJ1-1, with D possibly being TRBD1 (5 bases). Trimming cost V 3 bases and J 1 base, with 6 bases left between them. Germline CDR1 is MNHEY and CDR2 is SVGAGI. The CDR3 consists of 13 residues. CDR3 sequence: CASSYQGNTEAFF. CDR3 DNA sequence: TGTGCCAGCAGTTATCAGGGGAACACTGAAGCTTTCTTT.

This clone was seen a handful of times. The V gene is TRBV30, the J gene TRBJ1-1, with D perhaps TRBD1 (5 bases). There are 13 residues in the CDR3. The V end was cut by 0 bases, the J end by 9 bases, with 14 bases between. Germline V gene lookup returns CDR1 GTSNPN and CDR2 SVGIG (reference sequence). The CDR3 is CAWSVLGQGKAFF. In DNA form, the CDR3 reads TGTGCCTGGAGTGTACTGGGGCAGGGTAAAGCTTTCTTT.

The V call is TRBV5-5, the J call TRBJ1-1; D call uncertain. Trimming left V 2 bases short and J 2 bases short, with 4 bases between. CDR1 is SGHKS, CDR2 YYEKEE, per germline (reference sequence). This CDR3 is 12 amino acids long. CDR3 in amino acids: CASSFGNTEAFF. In DNA, the CDR3 is TGTGCCAGCAGCTTTGGCAACACTGAAGCTTTCTTT.

The chain links TRBV9 to TRBJ1-2; 7 bases match TRBD1. J was trimmed by 8 bases and V by 4 bases; bases with no gene match: 14. This CDR3 spans 15 amino acids. CDR1 and CDR2 from the germline V gene are SGDLS and YYNGEE. The CDR3 nucleotides read TGTGCCAGCAGCATAGGGGACAGCATCGGCGGAGGCTACACCTTC. The encoded protein is CASSIGDSIGGGYTF. Looking up the rest from reference TRBV9 and TRBJ1-2 gives the full variable domain: DSGVTQTPKHLITATGQRVTLRCSPRSGDLSVYWYQQSLDQGLQFLIQYYNGEERAKGNILERFSAQQFPDLHSELNLSSLELGDSALYFCASSIGDSIGGGYTFGSGTRLTVV.

The chain uses TRBV5-8 and TRBJ2-7; weak D call: TRBD1 (5 bases). This CDR3 spans 14 amino acids. The ends were cut back, 4 bases at V and 1 base at J, with 12 bases in the middle. Germline assignment: CDR1 SGHTS and CDR2 YDEGEE. Written as DNA, the CDR3 is TGTGCCAGCAGCCACGAGACAGAGTCCTACGAGCAGTACTTC. Residues: CASSHETESYEQYF.

This chain uses TRBV5-5 with TRBJ1-1; possibly TRBD1 for D (5 bases). The CDR3 extends over 16 amino acids. Germline CDR1 reads SGHKS; CDR2 reads YYEKEE (reference sequence). Trimming removed 0 bases from V and 4 bases from J, with 16 bases in between. The chain's CDR3 is CASSLAGGVAGTEAFF. CDR3 coding DNA: TGTGCCAGCAGCTTGGCCGGGGGAGTCGCGGGCACTGAAGCTTTCTTT.

The chain couples TRBV29-1 to TRBJ2-1, with D uncertain. The CDR3 length is 14 residues. The ends were cut back, 8 bases at V and 0 bases at J, with 14 bases in the middle. The V gene's germline CDR1 is SQVTM and CDR2 ANQGSEA. For the CDR3, the DNA is TGCAGCTGGAAAGAGGCGAGCTCCTACAATGAGCAGTTCTTC. Encoded protein: CSWKEASSYNEQFF.

The rearrangement uses TRBV2 and TRBJ1-5, with a tentative D call TRBD1 (5 bases). Germline CDR1 reads SNHLY; CDR2 reads FYNNEI. The CDR3 sequence is 14 residues long. Trimming cost V 4 bases and J 4 bases, with 11 bases left between them. CDR3 DNA: TGTGCCAGCAGTGTGCAGGGCCAAAATCAGCCCCAGCATTTT. This encodes CASSVQGQNQPQHF.

The chain joins TRBV2 to TRBJ2-3, with a weak D call TRBD2 (5 bases). Germline assignment: CDR1 SNHLY and CDR2 FYNNEI. CDR3 length: 12 residues. Trimming left V 7 bases short and J 4 bases short, with 9 bases between. The CDR3 here is CASNGVSDTQYF. The DNA of the CDR3 is TGTGCCAGCAACGGGGTTTCAGATACGCAGTATTTT.

This clone showed up many times. The chain employs TRBV6-6 and TRBJ1-1; TRBD1 matches 7 bases. Germline lookup yields CDR1 MNHNY and CDR2 SVGAGI (reference sequence). V gave up 0 bases and J gave up 0 bases; unmatched junction bases: 1. The CDR3 runs to 15 residues. The CDR3 loop reads CASSYSTGVNTEAFF. Here the CDR3 DNA reads TGTGCCAGCAGTTACTCAACAGGGGTGAACACTGAAGCTTTCTTT.

The genes are TRBV18 and TRBJ2-7, with a weak D call TRBD2 (5 bases). The CDR3 has 13 residues. Germline loops: CDR1 KGHSH, CDR2 LQKENI. Trimming pared 6 bases from V and 4 bases from J, leaving 13 bases between. CDR3 nucleotides: TGTGCCAGCTCGCGAGGAGGTTCTTACGAGCAGTACTTC. As protein: CASSRGGSYEQYF.

The chain couples TRBV18 to TRBJ1-3; the D is unclear. CDR3 length: 15 residues. The V end was cut by 3 bases, the J end by 4 bases, with 13 bases between. In germline, CDR1 is KGHSH, CDR2 LQKENI. In DNA, the CDR3 is TGTGCCAGCTCACCGTCTTGGGAGTCGGGAAACACCATATATTTT. It translates to CASSPSWESGNTIYF. Based on the CDR3 plus reference TRBV18 and TRBJ1-3, the full variable domain is NAGVMQNPRHLVRRRGQEARLRCSPMKGHSHVYWYRQLPEEGLKFMVYLQKENIIDESGMPKERFSAEFPKEGPSILRIQQVVRGDSAAYFCASSPSWESGNTIYFGEGSWLTVV.

The chain is built from TRBV7-2 and TRBJ2-3, with 9 bases matching TRBD2. Germline CDR1 and CDR2: SGHTA and FQGNSA. This CDR3 is 15 amino acids long. V was clipped by 6 bases and J by 5 bases; unmatched bases: 9. CDR3 amino acids: CASSIAGVGGDTQYF. The DNA of the CDR3 is TGTGCCAGCAGTATAGCGGGGGTTGGGGGAGATACGCAGTATTTT.

V gene TRBV6-6 combines with J gene TRBJ1-2; no clear D. Looked up from germline, CDR1 is MNHNY and CDR2 is SVGAGI (reference sequence). V was cut by 2 bases and J by 4 bases, with 8 bases left in between. CDR3 length: 13 amino acids. The CDR3 coding sequence is TGTGCCAGCAGTTACCCGAGGTCCTATGGCTACACCTTC. Its translation is CASSYPRSYGYTF.

The V gene is TRBV15, the J gene TRBJ1-4; unclear D gene. Germline V gives CDR1 LNHNV, CDR2 YYDKDF (reference sequence). The CDR3 runs 13 residues. Trimming took 10 bases from V and 5 from J, leaving 14 bases between them. CDR3 coding DNA: TGTGCCATCACCCGGGGATTAAATGAAAAACTGTTTTTT. Its protein is CAITRGLNEKLFF.

The gene calls are TRBV7-3 and TRBJ2-1; no clear D. The V end was cut by 3 bases, the J end by 5 bases, with 2 bases between. This CDR3 comprises 11 residues. Germline loops: CDR1 SGHTA, CDR2 FQGTGA. The CDR3 sequence is CASSFNNEQFF. The CDR3 coding sequence is TGTGCCAGCAGCTTTAACAATGAGCAGTTCTTC.

The V gene is TRBV6-6, the J gene TRBJ1-1; D is unclear. CDR1 and CDR2 from the germline V gene are MNHNY and SVGAGI (reference sequence). This CDR3 contains 11 residues. Between the trimmed V and J ends, which lost 7 bases and 6 bases, there was a span of 9 bases. CDR3 nucleotides: TGTGCCAGCAACCGTGAGTCTGAAGCTTTCTTT. It codes for CASNRESEAFF.